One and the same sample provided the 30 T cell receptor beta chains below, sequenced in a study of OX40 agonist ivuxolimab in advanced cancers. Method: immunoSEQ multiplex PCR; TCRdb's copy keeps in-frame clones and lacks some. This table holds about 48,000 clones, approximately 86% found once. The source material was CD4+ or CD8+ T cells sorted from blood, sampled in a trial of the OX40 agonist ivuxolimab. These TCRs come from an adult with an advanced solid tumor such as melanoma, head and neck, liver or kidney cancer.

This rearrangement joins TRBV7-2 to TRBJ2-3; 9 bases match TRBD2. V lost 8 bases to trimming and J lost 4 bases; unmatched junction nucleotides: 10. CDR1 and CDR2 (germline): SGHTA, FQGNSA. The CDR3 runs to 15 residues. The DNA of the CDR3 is TGTGCCAGCGGAGCTAGCGGGAATAAGGCAGATACGCAGTATTTT. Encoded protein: CASGASGNKADTQYF.

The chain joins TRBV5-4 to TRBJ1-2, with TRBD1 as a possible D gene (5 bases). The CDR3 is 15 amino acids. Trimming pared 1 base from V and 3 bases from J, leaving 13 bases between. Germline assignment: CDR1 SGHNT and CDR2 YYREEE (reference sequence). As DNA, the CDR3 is TGTGCCAGCAGCTTGCTGGGGGGGAGCTACTATGGCTACACCTTC. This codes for CASSLLGGSYYGYTF.

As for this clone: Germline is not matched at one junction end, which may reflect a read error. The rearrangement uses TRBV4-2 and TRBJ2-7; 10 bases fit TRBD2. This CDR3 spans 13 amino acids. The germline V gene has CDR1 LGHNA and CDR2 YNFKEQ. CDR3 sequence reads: CASSPISGRPMGF. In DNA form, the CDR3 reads TGTGCCAGCAGCCCGATTAGCGGGAGGCCCATGGGGTTC.

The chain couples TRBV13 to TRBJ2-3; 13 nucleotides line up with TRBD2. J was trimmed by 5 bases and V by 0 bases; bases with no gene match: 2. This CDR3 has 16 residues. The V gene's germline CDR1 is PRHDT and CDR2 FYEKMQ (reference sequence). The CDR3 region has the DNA TGTGCCAGCAGCTTAGGACTAGCGGGGGGGCAAGATACGCAGTATTTT. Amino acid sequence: CASSLGLAGGQDTQYF.

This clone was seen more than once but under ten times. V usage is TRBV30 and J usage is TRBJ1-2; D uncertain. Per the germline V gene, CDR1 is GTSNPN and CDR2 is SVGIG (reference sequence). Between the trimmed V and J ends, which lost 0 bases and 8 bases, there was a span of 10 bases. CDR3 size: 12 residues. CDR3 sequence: CAWSVGGRGYTF. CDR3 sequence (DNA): TGTGCCTGGAGTGTAGGCGGACGCGGCTACACCTTC.

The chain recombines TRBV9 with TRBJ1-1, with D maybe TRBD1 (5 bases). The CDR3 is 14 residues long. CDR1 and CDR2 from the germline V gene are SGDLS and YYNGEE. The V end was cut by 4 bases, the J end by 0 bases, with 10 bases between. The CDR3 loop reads CASSSHRMNTEAFF. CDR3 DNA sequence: TGTGCCAGCAGCTCCCACAGGATGAACACTGAAGCTTTCTTT.

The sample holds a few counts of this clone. The chain's CDR3 is CASSRGGTGELFF. Here the CDR3 DNA reads TGTGCCAGCAGTAGGGGGGGCACCGGGGAGCTGTTTTTT. This sequence joins TRBV6-5 and TRBJ2-2, with a possible D match to TRBD2 (7 bases). CDR3 length: 13 amino acids. CDR1 is MNHEY and CDR2 is SVGAGI in the germline V gene. With 5 bases removed from V and 4 bases from J, the gap between germline ends came to 8 bases.

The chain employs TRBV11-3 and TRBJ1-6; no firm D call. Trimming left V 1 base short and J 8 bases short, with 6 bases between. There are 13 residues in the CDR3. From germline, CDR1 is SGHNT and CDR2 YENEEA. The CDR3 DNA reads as TGTGCCAGCAGCTTAGCCAGCTATTCACCCCTCCACTTT. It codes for CASSLASYSPLHF.

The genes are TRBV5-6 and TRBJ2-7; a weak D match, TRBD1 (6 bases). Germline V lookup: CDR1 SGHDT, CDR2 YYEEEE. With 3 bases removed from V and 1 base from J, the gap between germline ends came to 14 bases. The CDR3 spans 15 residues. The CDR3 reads CASSSRDTFSYEQYF. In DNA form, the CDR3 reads TGTGCCAGCAGCTCCCGGGACACATTTTCCTACGAGCAGTACTTC.

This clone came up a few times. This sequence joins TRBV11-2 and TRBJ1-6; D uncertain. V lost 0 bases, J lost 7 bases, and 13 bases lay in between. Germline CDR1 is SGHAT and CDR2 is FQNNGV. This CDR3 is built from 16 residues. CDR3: CASSLEAYKTNSPLHF. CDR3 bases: TGTGCCAGCAGCTTAGAGGCTTATAAGACGAATTCACCCCTCCACTTT.

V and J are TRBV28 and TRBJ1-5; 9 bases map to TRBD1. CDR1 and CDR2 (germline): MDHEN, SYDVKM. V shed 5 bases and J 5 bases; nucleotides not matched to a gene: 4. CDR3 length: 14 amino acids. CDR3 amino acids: CASSGTGFYQPQHF. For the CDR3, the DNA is TGTGCCAGCAGTGGGACAGGGTTTTATCAGCCCCAGCATTTT. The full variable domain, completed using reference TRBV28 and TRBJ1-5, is DVKVTQSSRYLVKRTGEKVFLECVQDMDHENMFWYRQDPGLGLRLIYFSYDVKMKEKGDIPEGYSVSREKKERFSLILESASTNQTSMYLCASSGTGFYQPQHFGDGTRLSIL.

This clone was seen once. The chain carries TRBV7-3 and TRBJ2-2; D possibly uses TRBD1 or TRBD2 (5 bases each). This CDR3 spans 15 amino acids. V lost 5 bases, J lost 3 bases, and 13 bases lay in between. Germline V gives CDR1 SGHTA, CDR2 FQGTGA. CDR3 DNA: TGTGCCAGCAGCAACCGGGACCCGGACACCGGGGAGCTGTTTTTT. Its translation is CASSNRDPDTGELFF.

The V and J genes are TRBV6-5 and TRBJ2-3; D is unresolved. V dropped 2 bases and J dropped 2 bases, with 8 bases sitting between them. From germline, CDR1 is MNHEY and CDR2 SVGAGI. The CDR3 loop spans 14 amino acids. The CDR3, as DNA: TGTGCCAGCAGTTACCTAGGGAACACAGATACGCAGTATTTT. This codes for CASSYLGNTDTQYF.

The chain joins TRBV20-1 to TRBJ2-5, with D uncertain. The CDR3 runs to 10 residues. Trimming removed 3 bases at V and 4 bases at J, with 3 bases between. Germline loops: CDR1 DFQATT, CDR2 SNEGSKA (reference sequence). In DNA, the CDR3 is TGCAGTGCTAGCTTAGAGACCCAGTACTTC. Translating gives CSASLETQYF.

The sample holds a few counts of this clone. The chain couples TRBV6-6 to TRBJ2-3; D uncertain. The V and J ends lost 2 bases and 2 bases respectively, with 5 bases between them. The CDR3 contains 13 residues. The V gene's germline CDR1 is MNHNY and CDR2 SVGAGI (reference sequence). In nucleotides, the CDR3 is TGTGCCAGCAGTTACCCGGCCACAGATACGCAGTATTTT. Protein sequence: CASSYPATDTQYF.

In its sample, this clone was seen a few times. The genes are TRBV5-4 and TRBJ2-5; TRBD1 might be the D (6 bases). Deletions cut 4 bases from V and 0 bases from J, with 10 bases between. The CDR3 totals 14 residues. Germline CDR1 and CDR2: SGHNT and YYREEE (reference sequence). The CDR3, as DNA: TGTGCCAGCAGCCCGAAGGGGGACCAAGAGACCCAGTACTTC. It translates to CASSPKGDQETQYF.

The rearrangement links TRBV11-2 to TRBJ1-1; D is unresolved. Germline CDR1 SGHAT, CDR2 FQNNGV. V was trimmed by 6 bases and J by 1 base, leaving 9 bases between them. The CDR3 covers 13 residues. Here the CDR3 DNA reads TGTGCCAGCAGATTACAGCAGAACACTGAAGCTTTCTTT. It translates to CASRLQQNTEAFF.

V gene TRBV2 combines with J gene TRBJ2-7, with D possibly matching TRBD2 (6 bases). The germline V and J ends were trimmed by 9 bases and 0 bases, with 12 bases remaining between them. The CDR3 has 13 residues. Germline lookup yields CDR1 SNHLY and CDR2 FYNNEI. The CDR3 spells CARAGLDSYEQYF. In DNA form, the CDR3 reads TGTGCCAGGGCGGGACTGGACTCCTACGAGCAGTACTTC.

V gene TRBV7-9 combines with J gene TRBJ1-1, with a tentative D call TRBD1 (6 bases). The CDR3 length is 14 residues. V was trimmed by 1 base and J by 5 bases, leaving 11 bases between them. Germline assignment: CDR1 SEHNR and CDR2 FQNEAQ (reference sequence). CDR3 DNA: TGTGCCAGCAGCTTAGATGGGGACATGACTGAAGCTTTCTTT. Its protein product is CASSLDGDMTEAFF.

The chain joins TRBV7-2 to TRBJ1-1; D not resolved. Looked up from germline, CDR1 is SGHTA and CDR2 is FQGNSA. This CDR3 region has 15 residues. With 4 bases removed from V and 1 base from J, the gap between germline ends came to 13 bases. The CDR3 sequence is CASSSFLVRNTEAFF. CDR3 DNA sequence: TGTGCCAGCAGCTCTTTTCTGGTGCGGAACACTGAAGCTTTCTTT.

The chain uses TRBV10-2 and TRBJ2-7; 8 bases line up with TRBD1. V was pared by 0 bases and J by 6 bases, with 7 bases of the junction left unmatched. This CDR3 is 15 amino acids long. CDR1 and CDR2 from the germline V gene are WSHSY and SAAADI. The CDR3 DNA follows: TGCGCCAGCAGTGAGTCGGGGACAGGCGCCCGCGAGCAGTACTTC. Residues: CASSESGTGAREQYF.

CDR3 coding DNA: TGTGCCAGCAGCCCCCGGGACAGGGGGAACACTGAAGCTTTCTTT. The encoded protein is CASSPRDRGNTEAFF. The J gene is TRBJ1-1, the V gene TRBV9, with 10 bases lining up with TRBD1. The CDR3 totals 15 residues. Germline V CDR1 and CDR2: SGDLS, YYNGEE. The J segment lost 1 base and the V segment lost 4 bases, leaving 4 bases of the junction unmatched.

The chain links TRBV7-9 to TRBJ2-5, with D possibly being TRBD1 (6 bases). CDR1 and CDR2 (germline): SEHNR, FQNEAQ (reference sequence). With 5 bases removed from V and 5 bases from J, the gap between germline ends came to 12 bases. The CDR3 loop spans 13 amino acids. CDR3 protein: CASSPQGRETQYF. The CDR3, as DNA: TGTGCCAGCAGCCCACAGGGAAGGGAGACCCAGTACTTC.

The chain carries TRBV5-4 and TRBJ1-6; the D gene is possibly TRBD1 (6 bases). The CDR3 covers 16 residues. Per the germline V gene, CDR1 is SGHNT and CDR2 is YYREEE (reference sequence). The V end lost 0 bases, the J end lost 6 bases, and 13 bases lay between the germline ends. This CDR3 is CASSLAVGGSNSPLHF. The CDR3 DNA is TGTGCCAGCAGCTTGGCGGTTGGGGGCAGTAATTCACCCCTCCACTTT.

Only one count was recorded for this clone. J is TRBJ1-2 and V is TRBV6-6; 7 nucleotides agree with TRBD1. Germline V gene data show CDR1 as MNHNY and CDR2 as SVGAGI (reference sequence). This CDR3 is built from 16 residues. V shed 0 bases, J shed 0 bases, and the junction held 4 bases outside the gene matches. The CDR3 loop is CASSYSGGQSNYGYTF. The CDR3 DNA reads TGTGCCAGCAGTTACTCTGGGGGACAGTCTAACTATGGCTACACCTTC.

The CDR3 region is CARSNRVRGTEAFF. The CDR3 nucleotides are TGTGCCAGAAGTAACAGGGTAAGGGGGACTGAAGCTTTCTTT. This chain joins TRBV5-3 and TRBJ1-1; a possible D gene is TRBD1 (6 bases). TRBV5-3 is filed as an ORF, its function uncertain. Trimming removed 5 bases from V and 5 bases from J, with 16 bases in between. The CDR3 length is 14 residues.

The CDR3 sequence: CATAPPGLAGVQQFF. The CDR3 DNA follows: TGTGCCACCGCACCACCGGGGCTAGCGGGAGTACAGCAGTTCTTC. The chain recombines TRBV18 with TRBJ2-1; TRBD2 agrees at 10 bases. The CDR3 has 15 residues. V shed 10 bases, J shed 11 bases, and the junction held 17 bases outside the gene matches. Per germline, CDR1 KGHSH and CDR2 LQKENI.

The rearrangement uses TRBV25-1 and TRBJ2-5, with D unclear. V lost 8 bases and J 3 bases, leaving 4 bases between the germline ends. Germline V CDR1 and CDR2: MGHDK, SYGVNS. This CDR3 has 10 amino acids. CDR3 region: CASPKETQYF. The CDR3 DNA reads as TGTGCCAGCCCGAAAGAGACCCAGTACTTC.

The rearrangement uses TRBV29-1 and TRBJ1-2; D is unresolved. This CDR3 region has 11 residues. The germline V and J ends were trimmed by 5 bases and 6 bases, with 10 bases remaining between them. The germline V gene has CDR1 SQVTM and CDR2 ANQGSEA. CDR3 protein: CSVNRGDGYTF. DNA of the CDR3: TGCAGCGTTAACAGAGGCGATGGCTACACCTTC.

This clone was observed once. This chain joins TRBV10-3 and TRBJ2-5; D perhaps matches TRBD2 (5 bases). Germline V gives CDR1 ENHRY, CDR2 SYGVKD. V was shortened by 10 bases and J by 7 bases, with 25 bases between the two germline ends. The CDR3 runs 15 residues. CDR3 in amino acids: CATSSPTFDLGTQYF. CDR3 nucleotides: TGTGCCACCTCTAGCCCGACGTTTGATTTGGGGACCCAGTACTTC.